This T cell receptor beta chain came from a study of T cells in Graves' hyperthyroidism and ophthalmopathy. The table lists this clonotype with many counts. Germline V gene data show CDR1 as SEHNR and CDR2 as FQNEAQ (reference sequence). Trimming cost V 8 bases and J 0 bases, with 8 bases left between them. The CDR3 consists of 12 residues. Amplified regions were TCR beta CDR3 sequences from RNA transcripts. The study used the HTBI primer set for a first-round RT-PCR of the TCR CDR3. TCRdb re-analysed the multiplex PCR reads in MiXCR, keeping a single row per CDR3 protein. The profile covers approximately 500,000 distinct CDR3 sequences, with 46% appearing a single time and 7.5% to 8.5% taken by the ten largest.

This receptor was identified in a woman younger than 30 with Graves' hyperthyroidism. The sequenced sample was peripheral blood or thyroid tissue (not recorded which). The chain has TRBV7-9 and TRBJ2-7; no reliable D call. DNA of the CDR3: TGTGCCAGCGGAAGTAGCTCCTACGAGCAGTACTTC. This codes for CASGSSSYEQYF.